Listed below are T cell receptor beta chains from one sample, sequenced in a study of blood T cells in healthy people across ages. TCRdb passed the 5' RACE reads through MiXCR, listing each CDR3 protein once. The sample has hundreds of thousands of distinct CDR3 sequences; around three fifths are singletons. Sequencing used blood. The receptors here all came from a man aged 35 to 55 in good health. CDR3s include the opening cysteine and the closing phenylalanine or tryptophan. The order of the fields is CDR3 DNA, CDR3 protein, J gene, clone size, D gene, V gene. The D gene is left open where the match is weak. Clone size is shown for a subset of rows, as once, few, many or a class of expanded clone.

DNA: TGTGCCAGCAGCCCACTTGTAGCCTACGAGCAGTACTTC; CDR3: CASSPLVAYEQYF; J: TRBJ2-7; size: NA; D: NA; V: TRBV3-1
DNA: TGCGCCAGCAGCCAAATCCCCATTGTGCCCAGCGGAAATGAGCAGTTCTTC; CDR3: CASSQIPIVPSGNEQFF; J: TRBJ2-1; size: few; D: NA; V: TRBV4-3
DNA: TGCGCCAGCAGCTTGTTTTTCGGTAATAGTAACAATGAGCAGTTCTTC; CDR3: CASSLFFGNSNNEQFF; J: TRBJ2-1; size: NA; D: NA; V: TRBV5-1
DNA: TGTGCCAGCAGCCAAGACCTGGAGGGAGAGACCCAGTTCTTC; CDR3: CASSQDLEGETQFF; J: TRBJ2-1; size: NA; D: NA; V: TRBV14
DNA: TGTGCCAGCAGTTTGGTGGAGATCTACGAGCAGTACTTC; CDR3: CASSLVEIYEQYF; J: TRBJ2-7; size: NA; D: NA; V: TRBV12-3/TRBV12-4
DNA: TGTGCCAGTTCGGGGGGCGCAGGGGAGACCCAGTACTTC; CDR3: CASSGGAGETQYF; J: TRBJ2-5; size: NA; D: NA; V: TRBV12-3/TRBV12-4
DNA: TGCGCCAGCAGCCAAGAAACAATGACACTAGCGGGCTACGAGCAGTACTTC; CDR3: CASSQETMTLAGYEQYF; J: TRBJ2-7; size: few; D: TRBD2; V: TRBV4-1
DNA: TGTGCCAGCAGTAGGACAGTGGGCACCTACGAGCAGTACTTC; CDR3: CASSRTVGTYEQYF; J: TRBJ2-7; size: NA; D: NA; V: TRBV6-1
DNA: TGCAGTGCTAGGAGTCAACTCAGATACGAGCAGTACTTC; CDR3: CSARSQLRYEQYF; J: TRBJ2-7; size: NA; D: NA; V: TRBV20-1
DNA: TGTGCCAGCAGTCCCTCTCGGGCAGGGGGCGAGACCCAGTACTTC; CDR3: CASSPSRAGGETQYF; J: TRBJ2-5; size: few; D: TRBD1; V: TRBV28
DNA: TGTGCCATCAGTGAGTCGATGATCTGGGGGGACGTCGCTGAAGCTTTCTTT; CDR3: CAISESMIWGDVAEAFF; J: TRBJ1-1; size: NA; D: NA; V: TRBV10-3
DNA: TGTGCCAGCAGCGCAAGCGCGGAAGAAAAAAATCAGCCCCAGCATTTT; CDR3: CASSASAEEKNQPQHF; J: TRBJ1-5; size: NA; D: NA; V: TRBV9
DNA: TGCAGCGCGGCCGGGGGCTTGCGATCCTACAATGAGCAGTTCTTC; CDR3: CSAAGGLRSYNEQFF; J: TRBJ2-1; size: NA; D: NA; V: TRBV29-1
DNA: TGCAGCGTTGGGGACCCAAGCTCCTACAATGAGCAGTTCTTC; CDR3: CSVGDPSSYNEQFF; J: TRBJ2-1; size: NA; D: NA; V: TRBV29-1
DNA: TGCAACGCGGGGTCCGGGTCGTACGAGCAGTACTTC; CDR3: CNAGSGSYEQYF; J: TRBJ2-7; size: once; D: NA; V: TRBV29-1
DNA: TGTGCCACCAGTGAGGCAGGGAGAGGGTACGAGCAGTACTTC; CDR3: CATSEAGRGYEQYF; J: TRBJ2-7; size: NA; D: NA; V: TRBV24-1
DNA: TGTGCCAGCAGCGGGGGAGACACCTTAGCCAAAAACATTCAGTACTTC; CDR3: CASSGGDTLAKNIQYF; J: TRBJ2-4; size: NA; D: NA; V: TRBV9
DNA: TGTGCCAGCAGCTCTAGGTCTCTTGAATCGCACGGGGAGAATGGGAGCAATCAGCCCCAGCATTTT; CDR3: CASSSRSLESHGENGSNQPQHF; J: TRBJ1-5; size: NA; D: NA; V: TRBV7-4
DNA: TGCAGTGCTACTAGACAGGACGGCTACACCTTC; CDR3: CSATRQDGYTF; J: TRBJ1-2; size: NA; D: NA; V: TRBV20-1
DNA: TGCAGTGCTAGAGAGGTCAATGAGCAGTTCTTC; CDR3: CSAREVNEQFF; J: TRBJ2-1; size: few; D: NA; V: TRBV20-1
DNA: TGTGCCAGCAGTAGGGGGCCCCTCTTTGGCTACACCTTC; CDR3: CASSRGPLFGYTF; J: TRBJ1-2; size: NA; D: TRBD1; V: TRBV27
DNA: TGTGCCAGCAGCTTATTCTGGCGGGGCTCCTACGAGCAGTACTTC; CDR3: CASSLFWRGSYEQYF; J: TRBJ2-7; size: few; D: NA; V: TRBV7-2
DNA: TGTGCCAGCAGCAAACGGGGGTGGGGTTCCCACCCACCAACTATCTACAATGAGCAGTTCTTC; CDR3: CASSKRGWGSHPPTIYNEQFF; J: TRBJ2-1; size: NA; D: NA; V: TRBV21-1
DNA: TGTGCCAGCAGTTTAACGGGCGGAGGCTCCTACAATGAGCAGTTCTTC; CDR3: CASSLTGGGSYNEQFF; J: TRBJ2-1; size: many; D: NA; V: TRBV12-3/TRBV12-4
DNA: TGTGCCAGCAGCTTGGCCCATCGAACCACTGAAGCTTTCTTT; CDR3: CASSLAHRTTEAFF; J: TRBJ1-1; size: NA; D: NA; V: TRBV12-3/TRBV12-4
DNA: TGCGCCAGCAGCAAAGGACTAGCGGGAGGGCTGGTGGACGAGCAGTACTTC; CDR3: CASSKGLAGGLVDEQYF; J: TRBJ2-7; size: NA; D: TRBD2; V: TRBV5-1
DNA: TGCAGTCCGGGGGGGAGCACAGATACGCAGTATTTT; CDR3: CSPGGSTDTQYF; J: TRBJ2-3; size: NA; D: TRBD2; V: TRBV20-1
DNA: TGCAGTGCTCAAACCCAAGGACTGGTGGAGACCCAGTACTTC; CDR3: CSAQTQGLVETQYF; J: TRBJ2-5; size: NA; D: NA; V: TRBV20-1
DNA: TGTGCCAGCAGACGCGGGACAGGGGGGATAAACATTCAGTACTTC; CDR3: CASRRGTGGINIQYF; J: TRBJ2-4; size: few; D: TRBD1; V: TRBV7-9